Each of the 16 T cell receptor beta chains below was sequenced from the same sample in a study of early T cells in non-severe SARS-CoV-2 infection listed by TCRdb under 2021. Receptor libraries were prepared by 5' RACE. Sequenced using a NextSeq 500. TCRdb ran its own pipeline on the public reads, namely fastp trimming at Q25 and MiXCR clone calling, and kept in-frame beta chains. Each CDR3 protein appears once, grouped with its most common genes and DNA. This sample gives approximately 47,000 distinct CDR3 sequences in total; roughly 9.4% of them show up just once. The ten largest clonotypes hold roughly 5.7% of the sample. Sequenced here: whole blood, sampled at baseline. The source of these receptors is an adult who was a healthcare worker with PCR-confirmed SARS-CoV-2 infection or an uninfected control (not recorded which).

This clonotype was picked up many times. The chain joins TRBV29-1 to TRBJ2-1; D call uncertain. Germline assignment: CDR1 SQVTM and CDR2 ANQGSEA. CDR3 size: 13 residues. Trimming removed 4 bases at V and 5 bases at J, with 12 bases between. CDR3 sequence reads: CSVGTQVDNEQFF. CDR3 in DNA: TGCAGCGTTGGAACTCAGGTGGACAATGAGCAGTTCTTC.

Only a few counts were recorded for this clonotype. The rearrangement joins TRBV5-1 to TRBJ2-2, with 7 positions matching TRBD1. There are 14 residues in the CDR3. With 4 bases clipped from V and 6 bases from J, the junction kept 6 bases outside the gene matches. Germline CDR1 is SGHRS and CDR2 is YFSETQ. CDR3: CASSPRQGSGELFF. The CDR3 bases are TGCGCCAGCAGCCCGCGACAGGGTTCCGGGGAGCTGTTTTTT.

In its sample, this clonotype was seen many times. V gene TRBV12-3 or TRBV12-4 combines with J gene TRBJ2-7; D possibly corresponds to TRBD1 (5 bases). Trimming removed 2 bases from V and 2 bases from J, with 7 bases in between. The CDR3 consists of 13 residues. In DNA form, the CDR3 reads TGTGCCAGCAGTTTAACAGGAGCCTACGAGCAGTACTTC. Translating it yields CASSLTGAYEQYF.

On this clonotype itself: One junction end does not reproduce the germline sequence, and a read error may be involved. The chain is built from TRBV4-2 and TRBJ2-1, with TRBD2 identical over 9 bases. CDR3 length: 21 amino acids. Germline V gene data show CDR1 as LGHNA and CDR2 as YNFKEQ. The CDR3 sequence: CASSQASSRRGREGSYNERFF. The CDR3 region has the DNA TGTGCCAGCAGCCAAGCGTCCAGCCGGCGGGGGCGGGAGGGCTCCTACAATGAGCGGTTCTTC.

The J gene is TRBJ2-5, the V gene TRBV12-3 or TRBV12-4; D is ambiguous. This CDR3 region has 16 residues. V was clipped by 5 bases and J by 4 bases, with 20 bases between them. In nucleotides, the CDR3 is TGTGCCAGCAGTCTATCCCCCCACAGCCGCTTAGAGACCCAGTACTTC. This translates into CASSLSPHSRLETQYF.

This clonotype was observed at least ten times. CDR3 sequence: CASMAGSNTGELFF. The CDR3 DNA is TGTGCCAGCATGGCGGGGAGTAACACCGGGGAGCTGTTTTTT. This chain links TRBV7-9 with TRBJ2-2; D possibly corresponds to TRBD2 (6 bases). In germline, CDR1 is SEHNR, CDR2 FQNEAQ (reference sequence). V was shortened by 7 bases and J by 2 bases, with 11 bases between the two germline ends. The CDR3 sequence is 14 residues long.

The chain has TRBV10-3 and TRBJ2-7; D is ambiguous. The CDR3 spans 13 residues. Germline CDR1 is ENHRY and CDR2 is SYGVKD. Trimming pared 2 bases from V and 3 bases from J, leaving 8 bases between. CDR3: CAISEPPGYEQYF. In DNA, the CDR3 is TGTGCCATCAGTGAGCCCCCCGGCTACGAGCAGTACTTC.

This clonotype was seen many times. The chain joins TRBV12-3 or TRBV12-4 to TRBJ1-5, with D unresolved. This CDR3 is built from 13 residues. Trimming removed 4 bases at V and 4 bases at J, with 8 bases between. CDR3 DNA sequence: TGTGCCAGCAGTTACGGGGAAAATCAGCCCCAGCATTTT. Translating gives CASSYGENQPQHF.

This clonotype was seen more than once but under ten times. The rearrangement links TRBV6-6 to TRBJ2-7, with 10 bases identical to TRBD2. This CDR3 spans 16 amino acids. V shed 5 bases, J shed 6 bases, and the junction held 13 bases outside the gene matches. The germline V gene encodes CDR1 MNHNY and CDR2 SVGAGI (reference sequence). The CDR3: CASSRTSGKILGEQYF. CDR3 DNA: TGTGCCAGCAGTCGGACTAGCGGAAAAATACTGGGCGAGCAGTACTTC.

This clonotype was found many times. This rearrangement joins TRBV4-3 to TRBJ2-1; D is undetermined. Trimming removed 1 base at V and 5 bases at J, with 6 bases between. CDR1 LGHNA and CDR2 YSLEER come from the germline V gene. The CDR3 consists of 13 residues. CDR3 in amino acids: CASSQGADNEQFF. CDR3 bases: TGCGCCAGCAGCCAAGGGGCTGACAATGAGCAGTTCTTC.

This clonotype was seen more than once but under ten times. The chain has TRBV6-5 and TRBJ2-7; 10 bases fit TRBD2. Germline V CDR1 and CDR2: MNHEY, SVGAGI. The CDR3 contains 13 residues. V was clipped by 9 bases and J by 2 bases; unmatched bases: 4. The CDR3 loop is CASRTSGPYEQYF. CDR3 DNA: TGTGCCAGTCGGACTAGCGGCCCCTACGAGCAGTACTTC.

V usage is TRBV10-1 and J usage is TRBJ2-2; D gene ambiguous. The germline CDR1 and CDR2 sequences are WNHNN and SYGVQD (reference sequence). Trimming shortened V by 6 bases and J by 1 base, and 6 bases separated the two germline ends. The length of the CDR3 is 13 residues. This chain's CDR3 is CASRDGNTGELFF. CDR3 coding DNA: TGCGCCAGCAGAGACGGGAACACCGGGGAGCTGTTTTTT.

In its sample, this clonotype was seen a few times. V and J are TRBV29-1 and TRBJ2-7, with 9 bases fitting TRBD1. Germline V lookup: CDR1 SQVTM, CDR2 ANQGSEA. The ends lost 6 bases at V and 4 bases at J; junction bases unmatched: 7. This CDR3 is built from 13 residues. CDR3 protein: CSVTQGAEYEQYF. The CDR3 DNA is TGCAGCGTGACACAGGGGGCGGAATACGAGCAGTACTTC.

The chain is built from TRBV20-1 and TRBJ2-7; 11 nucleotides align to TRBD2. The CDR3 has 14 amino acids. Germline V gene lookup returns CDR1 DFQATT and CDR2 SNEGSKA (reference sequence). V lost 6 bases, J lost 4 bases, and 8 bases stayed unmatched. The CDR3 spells CSATIAGGPYEQYF. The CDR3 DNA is TGCAGTGCAACGATAGCGGGAGGGCCGTACGAGCAGTACTTC.

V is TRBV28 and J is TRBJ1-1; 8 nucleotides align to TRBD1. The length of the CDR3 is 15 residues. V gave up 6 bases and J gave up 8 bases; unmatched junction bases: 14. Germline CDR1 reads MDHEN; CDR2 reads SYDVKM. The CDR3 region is CASSPGQGPPREAFF. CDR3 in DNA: TGTGCCAGCAGCCCAGGACAGGGACCTCCCAGGGAAGCTTTCTTT.

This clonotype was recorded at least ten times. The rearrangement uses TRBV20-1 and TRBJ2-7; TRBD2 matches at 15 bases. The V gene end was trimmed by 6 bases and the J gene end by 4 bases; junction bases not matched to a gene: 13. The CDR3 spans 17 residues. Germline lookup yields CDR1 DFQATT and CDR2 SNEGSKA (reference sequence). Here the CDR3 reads CSAIYWTSGRAGYEQYF. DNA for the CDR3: TGCAGTGCGATCTATTGGACTAGCGGGAGGGCAGGGTACGAGCAGTACTTC.